This T cell receptor beta chain was sequenced in a study of cytomegalovirus exposure and HLA in healthy donors. Primers: 60 Vbeta forward and 13 Jbeta reverse. Generated by immunoSEQ multiplex PCR, the TCRdb table keeps only in-frame clones and is missing some. The sample consists of fewer than 200,000 clones, roughly 80% of them appearing once. About this clone itself: The target antigen is unknown.

The study's findings and limits: A list of approximately 150 TCR beta chains associated with cytomegalovirus was given. As a later analysis showed, several of the most significant clusters appeared to be linked to common viral pathogens.

Sequencing was done on a sample of PBMCs. The clonotype was recovered from a woman aged 50 to 65 in good health and CMV-seropositive.

As DNA, the CDR3 is TGCGCCAGCAGCCAAGAACTCACAGTGGCCTATGGCTACACCTTC. Protein sequence: CASSQELTVAYGYTF. V and J are TRBV4-1 and TRBJ1-2; no clear D gene. This CDR3 contains 15 residues. V dropped 0 bases and J dropped 4 bases, with 12 bases sitting between them. The germline gives CDR1 MGHRA, CDR2 YSYEKL.